The clone carrying this T cell receptor (beta chain) was seen ten or more times. Its antigen is as yet unknown. The data belong to a study of T cells in Graves' hyperthyroidism and ophthalmopathy. Findings of the study overall: In simple terms, a model built on 13 V-J features told ophthalmopathy apart from stable hyperthyroidism.

Germline loops: CDR1 SNHLY, CDR2 FYNNEI. The CDR3 has 14 residues. Trimming took 7 bases from V and 0 from J, leaving 12 bases between them. RNA transcripts provided the source from which TCR beta CDR3 regions were amplified. HTBI primers were used for first-round RT-PCR of the TCR CDR3. TCRdb analysed the multiplex PCR reads with MiXCR anew, one entry per CDR3 protein. The data show hundreds of thousands of distinct CDR3 sequences, around a fifth seen once. Clinical Activity Scores of at least 3, NOSPECS grades of at least 4 and durations under 3 months characterized ophthalmopathy patients. It was uncontrolled infection, other autoimmune disease, pregnancy or lactation that excluded patients.

The TCR was taken from a woman between 70 and 85 years old with Graves' ophthalmopathy. The sample was blood. The gene calls are TRBV2 and TRBJ1-1; possible D gene TRBD1, 6 bases. The CDR3 DNA follows: TGTGCCAGCATGAGGGGGGGGTTGAACACTGAAGCTTTCTTT. Translated, it gives CASMRGGLNTEAFF.